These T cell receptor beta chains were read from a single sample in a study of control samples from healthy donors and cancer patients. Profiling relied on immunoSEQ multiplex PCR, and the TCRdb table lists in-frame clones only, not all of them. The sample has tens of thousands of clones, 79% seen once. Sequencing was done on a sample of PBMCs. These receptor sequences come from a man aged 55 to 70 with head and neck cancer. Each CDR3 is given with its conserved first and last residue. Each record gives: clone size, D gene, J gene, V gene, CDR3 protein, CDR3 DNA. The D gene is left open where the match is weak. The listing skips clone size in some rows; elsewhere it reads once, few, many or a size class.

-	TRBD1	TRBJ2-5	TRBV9	CASSAGQGAGRETQYF	TGTGCCAGCAGCGCTGGACAGGGGGCCGGACGGGAGACCCAGTACTTC
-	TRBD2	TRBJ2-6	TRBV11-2	CASSSSTSAGANVLTF	TGTGCCAGCAGCTCTTCGACTAGCGCCGGGGCCAACGTCCTGACTTTC
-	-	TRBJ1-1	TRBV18	CASSPITFRNTEAFF	TGTGCCAGCTCACCAATCACTTTTCGAAACACTGAAGCTTTCTTT
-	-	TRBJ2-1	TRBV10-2	CASSELAHLRNEQFF	TGCGCCAGCAGTGAACTAGCCCACCTCCGAAATGAGCAGTTCTTC
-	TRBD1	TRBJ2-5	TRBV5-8	CASSFAGRDRGETQYF	TGTGCCAGCAGCTTCGCCGGTAGGGACAGGGGAGAGACCCAGTACTTC
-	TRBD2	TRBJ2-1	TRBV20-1	CSASPSGISYNEQFF	TGCAGTGCTAGTCCCAGCGGGATCTCCTACAATGAGCAGTTCTTC
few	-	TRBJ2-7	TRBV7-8	CASSWDYEQYF	TGTGCCAGCAGCTGGGACTACGAGCAGTACTTC
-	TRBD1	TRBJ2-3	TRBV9	CASSFPLWDSRTDTQYF	TGTGCCAGCAGCTTCCCCCTTTGGGACAGCCGCACAGATACGCAGTATTTT
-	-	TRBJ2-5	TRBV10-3	CATMDISGVIHQETQYF	TGTGCCACTATGGACATATCGGGGGTAATTCACCAAGAGACCCAGTACTTC
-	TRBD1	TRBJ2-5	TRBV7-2	CASSSGTGVATQYF	TGTGCCAGCAGTTCGGGGACAGGGGTGGCGACCCAGTACTTC
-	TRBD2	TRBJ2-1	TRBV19	CASMRTSGGRGEQFF	TGTGCCAGTATGCGGACTAGCGGAGGTCGTGGTGAGCAGTTCTTC
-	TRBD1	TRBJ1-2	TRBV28	CASRSLDRVRGYTF	TGTGCCAGCAGATCTCTTGACAGGGTTCGTGGCTACACCTTC
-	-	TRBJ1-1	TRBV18	CASRTIGGNTEAFF	TGTGCCAGCAGAACGATCGGGGGGAACACTGAAGCTTTCTTT
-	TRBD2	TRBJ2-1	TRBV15	CATSGGVNGFDEQFF	TGTGCCACCAGCGGGGGGGTAAATGGTTTCGATGAGCAGTTCTTC
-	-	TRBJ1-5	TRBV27	CASSLLGASNQPQHF	TGTGCCAGCAGTTTATTAGGGGCGTCGAATCAGCCCCAGCATTTT
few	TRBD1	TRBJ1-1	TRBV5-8	CASRNRGIDTEAFF	TGTGCCAGCAGAAACAGGGGGATAGACACTGAAGCTTTCTTT
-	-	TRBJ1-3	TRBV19	CASSISAESRNTIYF	TGTGCCAGTAGTATAAGCGCGGAGTCCCGAAACACCATATATTTT
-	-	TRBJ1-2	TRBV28	CASSTTGNVYGYTF	TGTGCCAGCAGCACTACAGGGAACGTCTATGGCTACACCTTC
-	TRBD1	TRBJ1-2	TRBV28	CASSSLGQGFGYTF	TGTGCCAGCAGTTCCCTGGGACAGGGGTTTGGCTACACCTTC
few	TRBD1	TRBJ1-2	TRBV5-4	CASSLRGPQGGYTF	TGTGCCAGCAGCTTGAGGGGGCCCCAGGGAGGCTACACCTTC
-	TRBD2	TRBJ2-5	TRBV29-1	CSVETSGSRGETQYF	TGCAGCGTTGAGACTAGCGGGAGTCGGGGAGAGACCCAGTACTTC
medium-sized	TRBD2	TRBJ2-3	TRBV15	CATSRGSGASTDTQYF	TGTGCCACCAGCAGAGGTAGCGGGGCTAGCACAGATACGCAGTATTTT
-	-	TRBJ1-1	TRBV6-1	CASSEWNVGDRIEAFF	TGTGCCAGCAGTGAATGGAACGTGGGGGACCGGATTGAAGCTTTCTTT
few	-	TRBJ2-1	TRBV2	CASIQRAGEQFF	TGTGCCAGCATTCAAAGGGCTGGAGAGCAGTTCTTC
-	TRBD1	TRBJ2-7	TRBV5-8	CASSPRDRALIGSYEQYF	TGTGCCAGCAGCCCCCGGGACAGGGCCTTAATAGGCTCCTACGAGCAGTACTTC
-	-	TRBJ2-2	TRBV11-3	CASSSYTGELFF	TGTGCCAGCAGCTCTTACACCGGGGAGCTGTTTTTT
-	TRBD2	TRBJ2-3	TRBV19	CASSELAGPTDTQYF	TGTGCCAGTAGTGAATTAGCGGGACCCACAGATACGCAGTATTTT
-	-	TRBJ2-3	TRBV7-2	CASSWRAHYTDTQYF	TGTGCCAGCAGCTGGCGGGCCCATTACACAGATACGCAGTATTTT
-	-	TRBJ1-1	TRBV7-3	CASSQQMNTEAFF	TGTGCCAGCAGCCAACAGATGAACACTGAAGCTTTCTTT
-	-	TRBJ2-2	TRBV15	CATSVDTGELFF	TGTGCCACCAGCGTCGATACCGGGGAGCTGTTTTTT
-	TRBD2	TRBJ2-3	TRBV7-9	CASGSGRAADTQYF	TGTGCCAGCGGAAGCGGGAGGGCCGCAGATACGCAGTATTTT
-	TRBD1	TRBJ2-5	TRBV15	CATSRLQPLTGFQETQYF	TGTGCCACCAGCAGACTCCAACCCCTGACAGGGTTCCAAGAGACCCAGTACTTC
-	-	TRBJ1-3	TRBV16	CASSSQSGAVRSGNTIYF	TGTGCCAGCAGCAGCCAATCGGGGGCGGTACGCTCTGGAAACACCATATATTTT
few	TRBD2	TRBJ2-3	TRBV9	CASSVAGVTDTQYF	TGTGCCAGCAGCGTGGCGGGAGTAACAGATACGCAGTATTTT
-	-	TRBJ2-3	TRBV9	CASSVGVGAIGDTQYF	TGTGCCAGCAGCGTAGGGGTAGGGGCGATTGGAGATACGCAGTATTTT
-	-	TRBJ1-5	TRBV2	CASKGPGRQPQHF	TGTGCCAGCAAAGGCCCAGGGAGGCAGCCCCAGCATTTT
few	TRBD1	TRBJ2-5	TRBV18	CASSPDREETQYF	TGTGCCAGCTCACCGGACAGGGAGGAGACCCAGTACTTC
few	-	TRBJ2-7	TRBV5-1	CASSWIQGYEQYF	TGCGCCAGCAGCTGGATACAGGGTTACGAGCAGTACTTC
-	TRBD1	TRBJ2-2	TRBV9	CASSVEGQGTGELFF	TGTGCCAGCAGCGTAGAGGGACAGGGGACCGGGGAGCTGTTTTTT
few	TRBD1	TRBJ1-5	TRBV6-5	CASSWGTGMNQPQHF	TGTGCCAGCAGTTGGGGGACAGGGATGAATCAGCCCCAGCATTTT
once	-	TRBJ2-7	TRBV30	CAWAISQASYEQYF	TGTGCCTGGGCCATATCCCAGGCCTCCTACGAGCAGTACTTC
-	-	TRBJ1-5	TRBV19	CASSIDGGIGQPQHF	TGTGCCAGTAGTATAGACGGAGGTATAGGTCAGCCCCAGCATTTT
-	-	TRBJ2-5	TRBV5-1	CASSHDPKETQYF	TGCGCCAGCAGCCACGACCCTAAAGAGACCCAGTACTTC